These 25 T cell receptor beta chains share one sample of origin, sequenced in a study of identical twins. TCRdb reprocessed the 5' RACE reads with MiXCR, giving one entry per CDR3 protein. The sample has 700,000 or so distinct CDR3 sequences, over 8.5% seen once; the top ten hold around 0.98%. This same sample was also part of a study on yellow fever vaccine responses in identical twins.

The sequenced sample consisted of PBMCs. Every receptor here comes from a woman aged 18-29 years in good health.

The sample holds a few counts of this clonotype. CDR3 residues: CASSAGLGNTDTQYF. CDR3 DNA sequence: TGTGCCAGCAGCGCGGGCCTAGGAAACACAGATACGCAGTATTTT. J is TRBJ2-3 and V is TRBV3-1, with D tentatively TRBD2 (5 bases). The V gene lost 5 bases and the J gene lost 2 bases, with 14 bases spanning the gap. The CDR3 runs to 15 residues. From germline, CDR1 is LGHDT and CDR2 YNNKEL (reference sequence).

The chain employs TRBV9 and TRBJ2-7, with D unresolved. Deletions cut 2 bases from V and 2 bases from J, with 11 bases between. CDR1 is SGDLS, CDR2 YYNGEE, per germline. The CDR3 runs 14 residues. CDR3 protein: CASSVRPDPYEQYF. For the CDR3, the DNA is TGTGCCAGCAGCGTGAGACCGGACCCCTACGAGCAGTACTTC.

In this sample, this clonotype turned up a few times. V usage is TRBV5-1 and J usage is TRBJ2-1; tentatively, D is TRBD2 (5 bases). V was trimmed by 0 bases and J by 1 base, leaving 11 bases between them. The CDR3 is made up of 16 amino acids. CDR1 is SGHRS, CDR2 YFSETQ, per germline. CDR3 DNA sequence: TGCGCCAGCAGCTTGGTAGGACTCCCTTCCTACAATGAGCAGTTCTTC. This translates into CASSLVGLPSYNEQFF.

The genes are TRBV6-1 and TRBJ2-5; the match to TRBD2 covers 14 bases. There are 16 residues in the CDR3. J gave up 4 bases and V 6 bases, and 7 bases lay outside the gene matches. CDR1 MNHNS and CDR2 SASEGT come from the germline V gene. CDR3 bases: TGTGCCAGCAGCCCGACTAGCGGGAGGGCCGGAGAGACCCAGTACTTC. Its translation is CASSPTSGRAGETQYF.

This clonotype was seen a handful of times. J is TRBJ2-7 and V is TRBV6-2 or TRBV6-3, with 10 nucleotides matching TRBD2. The germline V gene encodes CDR1 MNHEY and CDR2 SVGEGT. V shed 0 bases and J 5 bases; nucleotides not matched to a gene: 7. CDR3 length: 16 amino acids. CDR3 region: CASSYSPSGSFHEQYF. CDR3 bases: TGTGCCAGCAGTTACTCGCCTAGCGGGAGCTTCCACGAGCAGTACTTC.

This clonotype appeared many times. V is TRBV6-1 and J is TRBJ2-5; the D gene could be TRBD1 or TRBD2 (6 bases each). Germline CDR1 is MNHNS and CDR2 is SASEGT. CDR3 length: 14 amino acids. V was clipped by 0 bases and J by 5 bases, with 10 bases between them. The DNA for the CDR3 is TGTGCCAGCAGTGAAGCGGGGGCGGGGGAGACCCAGTACTTC. Encoded protein: CASSEAGAGETQYF.

This sequence joins TRBV29-1 and TRBJ1-1; no definite D call. CDR3 length: 13 residues. The V gene's germline CDR1 is SQVTM and CDR2 ANQGSEA. V was shortened by 8 bases and J by 5 bases, with 18 bases between the two germline ends. CDR3 region: CSMSGGFGTEAFF. CDR3 DNA sequence: TGCAGCATGTCGGGAGGGTTTGGGACTGAAGCTTTCTTT.

As regards this clonotype: Since a much larger clone is just one base distant, this may be a read error. The chain uses TRBV29-1 and TRBJ2-7; D is perhaps TRBD1 (6 bases). The CDR3 has 12 amino acids. Germline V lookup: CDR1 SQVTM, CDR2 ANQGSEA. V was pared by 4 bases and J by 3 bases, with 10 bases between. CDR3 sequence reads: CSVGDISYEQYF. The CDR3, as DNA: TGCAGCGTTGGGGACATCAGCTACGAGCAGTACTTC.

The CDR3 bases are TGTGCCAGCAGCCCGGCCCAACAGGGGGCCAATGAGCAGTTCTTC. It yields the protein CASSPAQQGANEQFF. The chain is built from TRBV5-4 and TRBJ2-1; 9 positions match TRBD1. After removal of 4 bases from V and 6 bases from J, the junction contained 8 bases not matched to a gene. Germline loops: CDR1 SGHNT, CDR2 YYREEE (reference sequence). The CDR3 contains 15 residues.

The chain carries TRBV29-1 and TRBJ1-2, with 9 bases matching TRBD1. The CDR3 consists of 13 residues. V shed 6 bases, J shed 2 bases, and the junction held 4 bases outside the gene matches. From germline, CDR1 is SQVTM and CDR2 ANQGSEA. Here the CDR3 DNA reads TGCAGCGTAGGGACAGGGACCAACTATGGCTACACCTTC. Protein product: CSVGTGTNYGYTF.

Remarks on this clonotype: A much larger clonotype is one base distant, so this may be a read error. The CDR3 ends on some other residue instead of the conserved phenylalanine or tryptophan, so this is likely a read error. The rearrangement links TRBV10-3 to TRBJ2-3; 10 nucleotides agree with TRBD2. Germline V CDR1 and CDR2: ENHRY, SYGVKD. This CDR3 comprises 15 residues. J lost 2 bases, V lost 6 bases, and 5 bases had no gene match. The CDR3, as DNA: TGTGCCATCAGCTCAGCGGGGGGGCCCACAGATACGCAGTATTTA. It encodes CAISSAGGPTDTQYL.

This clonotype was counted at least ten times. This chain joins TRBV7-2 and TRBJ2-3; D is ambiguous. This CDR3 region has 14 residues. Between the trimmed V and J ends, which lost 5 bases and 1 base, there was a span of 10 bases. Germline V CDR1 and CDR2: SGHTA, FQGNSA. The CDR3 loop is CASSGVGGTDTQYF. In DNA, the CDR3 is TGTGCCAGCAGCGGGGTTGGGGGCACAGATACGCAGTATTTT. Together with reference TRBV7-2 and TRBJ2-3, the CDR3 gives the full variable domain: GAGVSQSPSNKVTEKGKDVELRCDPISGHTALYWYRQSLGQGLEFLIYFQGNSAPDKSGLPSDRFSAERTGGSVSTLTIQRTQQEDSAVYLCASSGVGGTDTQYFGPGTRLTVL.

This clonotype was observed a handful of times. The V and J genes are TRBV28 and TRBJ2-7; D gene uncertain. V was pared by 2 bases and J by 6 bases, with 23 bases between. CDR3 length equals 17 residues. Germline CDR1 MDHEN, CDR2 SYDVKM. CDR3 region: CASSLKISMAGFVEQYF. Written as DNA, the CDR3 is TGTGCCAGCAGTTTAAAGATATCGATGGCTGGATTTGTCGAGCAGTACTTC.

This clonotype has more than one count but fewer than ten. The rearrangement links TRBV11-2 to TRBJ2-7; 9 bases are a match to TRBD1. The V and J ends lost 4 bases and 3 bases, in that order; junction bases with no gene match: 16. The CDR3 has 18 residues. Germline CDR1 and CDR2: SGHAT and FQNNGV. The CDR3 loop reads CASSYKPFSGTGSYEQYF. DNA of the CDR3: TGTGCCAGCAGCTACAAACCCTTCTCCGGGACAGGGAGCTACGAGCAGTACTTC.

This clonotype was picked up a small number of times. The rearrangement links TRBV18 to TRBJ2-3; 8 bases map to TRBD2. The CDR3 sequence is 16 residues long. After removal of 3 bases from V and 6 bases from J, the junction contained 11 bases not matched to a gene. Germline values: CDR1 KGHSH, CDR2 LQKENI. This chain's CDR3 is CASSPSGSGASDTQYF. The CDR3 DNA is TGTGCCAGCTCACCCTCGGGTAGCGGGGCGTCCGATACGCAGTATTTT.

V gene TRBV18 combines with J gene TRBJ2-1; no firm D call. V was pared by 4 bases and J by 5 bases, with 9 bases between. CDR1 KGHSH and CDR2 LQKENI come from the germline V gene. The CDR3 runs 13 residues. CDR3 DNA: TGTGCCAGCTCACTGTCGAGGAACAATGAGCAGTTCTTC. It codes for CASSLSRNNEQFF.

This clonotype was detected only a few times. The chain is built from TRBV12-3 or TRBV12-4 and TRBJ2-2; D gene ambiguous. The CDR3 extends over 15 amino acids. V gave up 2 bases and J gave up 4 bases, with 11 bases separating them. CDR3 coding DNA: TGTGCCAGCAGTTTAAGGTCTCCAGTCACCGGGGAGCTGTTTTTT. This sequence encodes CASSLRSPVTGELFF.

J is TRBJ1-1 and V is TRBV9; D may be TRBD1 (6 bases). Germline CDR1 reads SGDLS; CDR2 reads YYNGEE. This CDR3 region has 15 residues. The V gene lost 3 bases and the J gene lost 6 bases, with 18 bases spanning the gap. The CDR3 loop reads CASSASNRAGSEAFF. The CDR3 coding sequence is TGTGCCAGCAGCGCCTCCAACAGGGCCGGTTCTGAAGCTTTCTTT.

This clonotype was counted at least ten times. The chain recombines TRBV3-1 with TRBJ2-1; possible D gene TRBD2, 6 bases. The germline V gene encodes CDR1 LGHDT and CDR2 YNNKEL (reference sequence). The ends were cut back, 1 base at V and 4 bases at J, with 11 bases in the middle. The CDR3 contains 15 residues. The CDR3 sequence is CASSQGAGTYNEQFF. In nucleotides, the CDR3 is TGTGCCAGCAGCCAAGGGGCAGGGACTTACAATGAGCAGTTCTTC.

This clonotype has a count of ten or more. The V call is TRBV12-3 or TRBV12-4, the J call TRBJ2-5; TRBD2 matches at 13 bases. This CDR3 is 15 amino acids long. The trim removed 6 bases at V and 3 bases at J, leaving 4 bases unmatched. The CDR3 reads CASSPGTSGKETQYF. CDR3 DNA sequence: TGTGCCAGCAGCCCCGGGACTAGCGGGAAAGAGACCCAGTACTTC.

This clonotype has only a few counts. The chain uses TRBV7-2 and TRBJ2-3, with 7 bases lining up with TRBD1. Germline V gene lookup returns CDR1 SGHTA and CDR2 FQGNSA. J gave up 5 bases and V 4 bases, and 9 bases lay outside the gene matches. The CDR3 is 15 amino acids. The DNA for the CDR3 is TGTGCCAGCAGCTCGGACAGGCTATTAGGAGATACGCAGTATTTT. This encodes CASSSDRLLGDTQYF. The variable domain in full, completed from reference TRBV7-2 and TRBJ2-3, reads GAGVSQSPSNKVTEKGKDVELRCDPISGHTALYWYRQSLGQGLEFLIYFQGNSAPDKSGLPSDRFSAERTGGSVSTLTIQRTQQEDSAVYLCASSSDRLLGDTQYFGPGTRLTVL.

This clonotype occurred many times. The rearrangement uses TRBV6-1 and TRBJ2-3; TRBD2 matches at 7 bases. Germline V gives CDR1 MNHNS, CDR2 SASEGT. The CDR3 is made up of 14 amino acids. Losses at the gene ends were 6 bases for V and 3 bases for J; bases not matched to a gene: 6. The CDR3 coding sequence is TGTGCCAGCAGCCCGGGAGGCCAGACAGATACGCAGTATTTT. Translating gives CASSPGGQTDTQYF.

The rearrangement links TRBV29-1 to TRBJ2-7, with 8 nucleotides matching TRBD1. The germline V gene encodes CDR1 SQVTM and CDR2 ANQGSEA. V trimming: 6 bases; J trimming: 6 bases; junction bases outside the gene matches: 16. This CDR3 region has 15 residues. The CDR3 spells CSVKISGTGIGEQYF. The DNA for the CDR3 is TGCAGCGTCAAAATCTCCGGGACAGGTATAGGCGAGCAGTACTTC.

V gene TRBV6-1 combines with J gene TRBJ2-1, with 9 bases matching TRBD1. Per germline, CDR1 MNHNS and CDR2 SASEGT. This CDR3 is 16 amino acids long. The V gene end was trimmed by 2 bases and the J gene end by 8 bases; junction bases not matched to a gene: 10. The CDR3: CASSELPGQGIYEQFF. CDR3 DNA: TGTGCCAGCAGTGAACTCCCGGGACAGGGAATTTATGAGCAGTTCTTC.

This chain links TRBV2 with TRBJ2-2; 11 bases fit TRBD2. The CDR3 covers 19 residues. V dropped 11 bases and J dropped 5; count of bases not matched to a gene: 22. CDR1 SNHLY and CDR2 FYNNEI come from the germline V gene. The CDR3: CALRHEVAGGPSRTGELFF. As DNA, the CDR3 is TGTGCCCTCAGGCACGAAGTAGCGGGAGGGCCGTCTCGGACCGGGGAGCTGTTTTTT. The full variable domain, in which reference TRBV2 and TRBJ2-2 provide the parts outside the CDR3, is EPEVTQTPSHQVTQMGQEVILRCVPISNHLYFYWYRQILGQKVEFLVSFYNNEISEKSEIFDDQFSVERPDGSNFTLKIRSTKLEDSAMYFCALRHEVAGGPSRTGELFFGEGSRLTVL.